One and the same sample provided the 9 T cell receptor beta chains below, sequenced in a study of blood T cell repertoires in COVID-19. Sequencing was performed with immunoSEQ multiplex PCR; in TCRdb, only in-frame clones are kept and a portion is missing. The sample includes over 200,000 clones, around 83% of them seen just once. Sequenced material: peripheral blood. The receptor source for this set is an elderly man with acute or convalescent COVID-19.

This clone occurred a few times. This sequence joins TRBV7-8 and TRBJ1-5; tentative D call: TRBD1 (5 bases). Looked up from germline, CDR1 is SGHVS and CDR2 is FQNEAQ. The V and J ends lost 1 base and 2 bases respectively, with 12 bases between them. The CDR3 length is 16 residues. This chain's CDR3 is CASSLGAREGNQPQHF. CDR3 sequence (DNA): TGTGCCAGCAGCTTAGGGGCCAGGGAAGGCAATCAGCCCCAGCATTTT.

This clone was observed a single time. The chain has TRBV28 and TRBJ2-5; 8 bases agree with TRBD1. V was pared by 4 bases and J by 2 bases, with 9 bases of the junction left unmatched. This CDR3 comprises 16 residues. CDR1 and CDR2 from the germline V gene are MDHEN and SYDVKM. The CDR3 region has the DNA TGTGCCAGCAGTTCCCGACAGGGGCCCCAACAAGAGACCCAGTACTTC. This codes for CASSSRQGPQQETQYF.

The count of this clone is one. The chain carries TRBV2 and TRBJ2-3; 8 bases are a match to TRBD1. V lost 5 bases, J lost 3 bases, and 7 bases stayed unmatched. The germline V gene has CDR1 SNHLY and CDR2 FYNNEI. The CDR3 runs to 15 residues. The CDR3 reads CASSPQTGDTDTQYF. The CDR3 DNA reads TGTGCCAGCAGTCCTCAGACAGGGGATACAGATACGCAGTATTTT.

The rearrangement links TRBV28 to TRBJ2-7; D is unclear. The CDR3 contains 14 residues. V lost 3 bases to trimming and J lost 6 bases, with 15 bases between them. Germline V lookup: CDR1 MDHEN, CDR2 SYDVKM. In nucleotides, the CDR3 is TGTGCCAGCAGTTTCCCCCCCCGGAGTGCCGAGCAGTACTTC. Translated: CASSFPPRSAEQYF.

V usage is TRBV6-5 and J usage is TRBJ1-3; D not certain. Deletions cut 0 bases from V and 0 bases from J, with 6 bases between. Germline assignment: CDR1 MNHEY and CDR2 SVGAGI. The CDR3 totals 15 residues. CDR3 nucleotides: TGTGCCAGCAGTTACTCGGAGAGCTCTGGAAACACCATATATTTT. Protein: CASSYSESSGNTIYF.

The chain links TRBV19 to TRBJ2-3; D perhaps matches TRBD2 (6 bases). The V gene lost 4 bases and the J gene lost 0 bases, with 17 bases spanning the gap. CDR3 length equals 17 residues. CDR1 is LNHDA, CDR2 SQIVND, per germline (reference sequence). The CDR3 nucleotides read TGTGCCAGTAGTACCCCAGCGGAGGGAGCGAGCACAGATACGCAGTATTTT. This sequence encodes CASSTPAEGASTDTQYF.

The chain carries TRBV9 and TRBJ1-1; TRBD1 matches at 8 bases. Germline trimming cut 4 bases from V and 2 bases from J; bases unmatched to any gene: 4. The CDR3 contains 14 residues. CDR1 is SGDLS and CDR2 is YYNGEE in the germline V gene. The CDR3 spells CASSLDRDNTEAFF. The CDR3 DNA sequence: TGTGCCAGCAGCCTGGACAGGGACAACACTGAAGCTTTCTTT.

This clone was detected a few times. CDR3 in DNA: TGTGCCAGCAGTGGCAGGGGCCCCGCCTCTGGGGCCAACGTCCTGACTTTC. This encodes CASSGRGPASGANVLTF. V gene TRBV2 combines with J gene TRBJ2-6, with D perhaps TRBD1 (6 bases). The germline V and J ends were trimmed by 4 bases and 0 bases, with 13 bases remaining between them. This CDR3 is built from 17 residues. Germline loops: CDR1 SNHLY, CDR2 FYNNEI. The full variable domain, with the rest looked up from reference TRBV2 and TRBJ2-6, is EPEVTQTPSHQVTQMGQEVILRCVPISNHLYFYWYRQILGQKVEFLVSFYNNEISEKSEIFDDQFSVERPDGSNFTLKIRSTKLEDSAMYFCASSGRGPASGANVLTFGAGSRLTVL.

This clone was seen more than once but under ten times. The chain carries TRBV2 and TRBJ1-4, with D perhaps matching TRBD1 (6 bases). Germline V lookup: CDR1 SNHLY, CDR2 FYNNEI. The CDR3 has 14 amino acids. The V gene lost 6 bases and the J gene lost 5 bases, with 13 bases spanning the gap. CDR3 amino acids: CASRERGQNEKLFF. CDR3 bases: TGTGCCAGCAGGGAAAGGGGACAAAATGAAAAACTGTTTTTT.